These 22 T cell receptor beta chains were sequenced from one sample in a study of T cells in women clearing cervical HPV infection. Sequenced by immunoSEQ multiplex PCR; TCRdb stores in-frame clones only, minus some. The sample totals roughly 14,000 clones. The sample comprised blood buffy coat. The receptors were sampled from a woman aged 18 to 75 with a cervical HPV16 infection that either progressed to CIN3+ or cleared (not recorded which).

Notes on this clone: The read falls 3 residues short of the CDR3 end, and the missing part is taken from the germline J gene. The chain uses TRBV27 and TRBJ1-1; D may be TRBD1 (5 bases). Trimming stripped 5 bases from V and 3 bases from J, with 13 bases between. This CDR3 comprises 14 residues. The germline V gene has CDR1 MNHEY and CDR2 SMNVEV (reference sequence). The CDR3 DNA, read in part, is TGTGCCAGCAGTAAAGGGGTAGGGGACACTGAA. It is translated as CASSKGVGDTE. In full, the CDR3 reads CASSKGVGDTEAFF.

Incomplete CDR3 DNA: TGTGCCAGCAGTAGACAGGGAAGGGGTCAAGAGACC. Its translation is CASSRQGRGQET. The full CDR3 protein reads CASSRQGRGQETQYF. The V gene is TRBV5-4, the J gene TRBJ2-5, with TRBD1 matching over 7 bases. The sequenced fragment ends 3 residues before the CDR3 boundary, so the rest is inferred from the germline J gene. Germline V gene data show CDR1 as SGHNT and CDR2 as YYREEE (reference sequence). The CDR3 contains 15 residues. Germline trimming cut 5 bases from V and 2 bases from J; bases unmatched to any gene: 9.

This clone is identified as medium-sized from frequency. The read finishes 3 residues shy of the CDR3 end, and the germline J gene is used to complete it. The V gene is TRBV20-1, the J gene TRBJ2-4, with D perhaps matching TRBD1 (5 bases). The CDR3 has 11 amino acids. From germline, CDR1 is DFQATT and CDR2 SNEGSKA (reference sequence). Partial CDR3 DNA: TGCAGTGCAATAAGACAGAAGGAT. Translating it yields CSAIRQKD. The CDR3 reads in full as CSAIRQKDQYF.

To note about this clone: Read sequence stops 3 residues before the CDR3 end, and the germline J gene provides the missing end. The rearrangement uses TRBV11-2 and TRBJ2-3; D call uncertain. V was cut by 0 bases and J by 8 bases, with 9 bases left in between. CDR3 length: 13 amino acids. Germline loops: CDR1 SGHAT, CDR2 FQNNGV. CDR3 DNA, as far as it was read: TGTGCCAGCAGCTTAGATCCGAAGGTTACG. Its protein product is CASSLDPKVT. The full CDR3 is CASSLDPKVTQYF.

The sequenced part of the CDR3 DNA is TGTGCCAGCAGGAGGGGGGACAGGGTCGGGAATGAG. Translation gives CASRRGDRVGNE. The CDR3 as a whole reads CASRRGDRVGNEQFF. The V call is TRBV2, the J call TRBJ2-1, with TRBD1 identical over 9 bases. The read halts 3 residues ahead of the CDR3 end, with the missing end drawn from the germline J gene. The CDR3 has 15 amino acids. V shed 6 bases and J 7 bases; nucleotides not matched to a gene: 10. Germline values: CDR1 SNHLY, CDR2 FYNNEI.

Turning to this clone: The DNA ends 3 residues before the CDR3 does, and the rest of the CDR3 is filled in from the germline J gene. This chain joins TRBV7-3 and TRBJ2-5, with D maybe TRBD2 (6 bases). CDR3 length equals 15 residues. The germline V gene has CDR1 SGHTA and CDR2 FQGTGA. Between the trimmed V and J ends, which lost 2 bases and 1 base, there was a span of 11 bases. The CDR3 here is CASSLFSSAQETQYF. The part of the CDR3 DNA that was read is TGTGCCAGCAGCTTATTTTCTAGCGCCCAAGAGACC. Full variable domain (outside the CDR3, taken from reference TRBV7-3 and TRBJ2-5): GAGVSQTPSNKVTEKGKYVELRCDPISGHTALYWYRQSLGQGPEFLIYFQGTGAADDSGLPNDRFFAVRPEGSVSTLKIQRTERGDSAVYLCASSLFSSAQETQYFGPGTRLLVL.

This chain's CDR3 is CASSTQGIYGYTF. The DNA read from the CDR3 is TGTGCCAGTAGTACTCAGGGCATCTATGGC. This chain connects TRBV19 to TRBJ1-2, with D tentatively TRBD1 (5 bases). The CDR3 end is not reached by the read, which stops 3 residues before it; the germline J gene fills it in. The CDR3 is 13 residues long. The germline CDR1 and CDR2 sequences are LNHDA and SQIVND (reference sequence). V dropped 4 bases and J dropped 4 bases, with 10 bases sitting between them.

Notes on this clone: The same CDR3 also results from other DNA sequences found in this sample. Incomplete CDR3 DNA: TGTGCCAGCAGCGAGTTCCCGGGTGGACAAGAGACC. It specifies CASSEFPGGQET. The entire CDR3 protein is CASSEFPGGQETQYF. The chain combines TRBV7-2 with TRBJ2-5; the D is unclear. The read terminates 3 residues ahead of where the CDR3 ends, so the germline J gene completes it. The CDR3 contains 15 residues. The V end was cut by 5 bases, the J end by 2 bases, with 15 bases between. Germline assignment: CDR1 SGHTA and CDR2 FQGNSA.

On this clone: The CDR3 end is not reached by the read, which stops 3 residues before it; the germline J gene fills it in. The chain links TRBV19 to TRBJ1-1, with a possible D match to TRBD1 (5 bases). This CDR3 spans 14 amino acids. The germline V gene has CDR1 LNHDA and CDR2 SQIVND (reference sequence). V was trimmed by 3 bases and J by 1 base, leaving 9 bases between them. The CDR3 sequence: CASSIDRQNTEAFF. CDR3 DNA, as far as it was read: TGTGCCAGTAGTATCGACAGACAGAACACTGAA.

A word on this clone: The read falls 3 residues short of the CDR3 end, and the missing part is taken from the germline J gene. The rearrangement links TRBV19 to TRBJ1-1; a weak D match, TRBD1 (5 bases). CDR1 and CDR2 (germline): LNHDA, SQIVND (reference sequence). The V end lost 4 bases, the J end lost 0 bases, and 21 bases lay between the germline ends. The length of the CDR3 is 18 residues. The CDR3 spells CASSTPPGRRGMNTEAFF. CDR3 bases read: TGTGCCAGTAGTACTCCCCCAGGGCGCCGGGGGATGAACACTGAA.

In regard to this clone: The observed sequence ends 3 residues before the CDR3 terminus, with the missing tail filled in from the germline J gene. This rearrangement joins TRBV7-2 to TRBJ1-2; D possibly corresponds to TRBD1 (5 bases). The germline gives CDR1 SGHTA, CDR2 FQGNSA. The CDR3 runs 14 residues. CDR3 sequence reads: CASGGTSIYNDYTF. The CDR3 bases that were read are TGTGCCAGCGGCGGGACTTCCATCTACAATGAC.

Worth noting for this clone: The read ends 3 residues before the CDR3 terminus; that terminus is restored from the germline J gene. The V gene is TRBV7-6, the J gene TRBJ1-1; 11 bases agree with TRBD1. V was clipped by 5 bases and J by 5 bases; unmatched bases: 13. The CDR3 runs 17 residues. Germline V gene sequence: CDR1 SGHVS, CDR2 FNYEAQ. The CDR3 here is CASSLRPGQGVETEAFF. The part of the CDR3 DNA that was read is TGTGCCAGCAGCCTCCGTCCGGGACAGGGGGTTGAGACTGAA.

Worth noting for this clone: The sequenced fragment ends 3 residues before the CDR3 boundary, so the rest is inferred from the germline J gene. The genes are TRBV6-2 or TRBV6-3 and TRBJ2-1; 11 bases map to TRBD2. Germline loops: CDR1 MNHEY, CDR2 SVGEGT. The CDR3 loop spans 16 amino acids. V lost 6 bases, J lost 5 bases, and 9 bases stayed unmatched. CDR3 sequence: CASSPLGLAGHNEQFF. The sequenced CDR3 bases are TGTGCCAGCAGCCCGTTAGGACTAGCGGGTCACAATGAG.

As to this clone: The read is 3 residues too short to cover the CDR3 end, so that end is filled in from the germline J gene. The chain joins TRBV7-9 to TRBJ2-4; 8 bases are shared with TRBD1. This CDR3 comprises 13 residues. CDR1 is SEHNR, CDR2 FQNEAQ, per germline (reference sequence). The part of the CDR3 DNA that was read is TGTGCCAGCAGCTTCAGCAGGGGGCCGAGT. Amino acid sequence: CASSFSRGPS. The full-length CDR3 reads as CASSFSRGPSQYF.

As regards this clone: Read coverage stops 3 residues before the CDR3 terminus; the germline J gene supplies the remainder. This rearrangement joins TRBV20-1 to TRBJ2-5; maybe TRBD2 (6 bases). V was trimmed by 0 bases and J by 4 bases, leaving 15 bases between them. Germline V gives CDR1 DFQATT, CDR2 SNEGSKA (reference sequence). CDR3 length: 15 amino acids. CDR3 DNA, as far as it was read: TGCAGTGCTAGAGATGATCGTGGGGGGTCAGAGACC. Protein: CSARDDRGGSET. The entire CDR3 reads CSARDDRGGSETQYF.

About this clone itself: Sequencing ends 3 residues short of the CDR3 end; the germline J gene provides the rest. The chain couples TRBV7-2 to TRBJ1-2; D not resolved. Germline loops: CDR1 SGHTA, CDR2 FQGNSA. The CDR3 sequence is 13 residues long. CDR3: CASSLSSGGAYTF. The CDR3 DNA, read in part, is TGTGCCAGCAGCTTGAGTTCTGGCGGTGCC.

Remarks on this clone: The read ends 3 residues early relative to the CDR3; the germline J gene fills the gap. The V call is TRBV10-3, the J call TRBJ2-7; the match to TRBD1 covers 7 bases. This CDR3 has 16 residues. The V segment lost 7 bases and the J segment 0 bases; nucleotides outside the gene matches: 12. Germline CDR1 is ENHRY and CDR2 is SYGVKD. The part of the CDR3 DNA that was read is TGTGCCATCAACGCCGGGACAGCATCGAGCTCCTACGAG. It is translated as CAINAGTASSSYE. The whole CDR3 protein reads CAINAGTASSSYEQYF.

As to this clone: The sequence runs out 3 residues before the end of the CDR3; the remainder is reconstructed from the germline J gene. V and J are TRBV19 and TRBJ1-5; D may be TRBD1 (6 bases). V lost 8 bases and J lost 4, with 9 bases in between. Looked up from germline, CDR1 is LNHDA and CDR2 is SQIVND (reference sequence). This CDR3 contains 12 residues. CDR3 protein: CASPRGNQPQHF. Incomplete CDR3 DNA: TGTGCCAGTCCCAGGGGAAATCAGCCC.

For this clone: The read terminates 3 residues before the CDR3 end, so the remaining end is supplied by the germline J gene. This chain connects TRBV28 to TRBJ2-7; 7 positions match TRBD2. Germline CDR1 MDHEN, CDR2 SYDVKM. CDR3 length: 14 amino acids. The junction had 10 bases not matched to a gene; V was cut back by 8 bases and J by 3 bases. CDR3 sequence: CASHGEGRGYEQYF. The DNA read from the CDR3 is TGTGCCAGCCACGGGGAGGGAAGAGGCTACGAG.

In regard to this clone: Coverage ceases 3 residues before the CDR3 finishes, and the germline J gene fills in the end. This rearrangement joins TRBV6-2 or TRBV6-3 to TRBJ1-5, with 8 bases aligning to TRBD1. This CDR3 has 13 residues. Germline lookup yields CDR1 MNHEY and CDR2 SVGEGT. The V and J ends lost 5 bases and 5 bases, in that order; junction bases with no gene match: 2. The CDR3 DNA, read in part, is TGTGCCAGCAGTACAGGGGGATATCAGCCC. Translated, it gives CASSTGGYQP. The full CDR3 protein reads CASSTGGYQPQHF.

A note on this clone: Coverage ceases 3 residues before the CDR3 finishes, and the germline J gene fills in the end. This chain connects TRBV7-9 to TRBJ2-5; D remains ambiguous. V lost 5 bases and J 4 bases, leaving 17 bases between the germline ends. Per germline, CDR1 SEHNR and CDR2 FQNEAQ (reference sequence). This CDR3 is 15 amino acids long. Incomplete CDR3 DNA: TGTGCCAGCAGCCCATCAAATGCCGGTGGAGAGACC. Translation: CASSPSNAGGET. In full, the CDR3 reads CASSPSNAGGETQYF.

Concerning this clone itself: The read falls 3 residues short of the CDR3 end, and the missing part is taken from the germline J gene. The chain combines TRBV20-1 with TRBJ2-7; D remains unclear. This CDR3 is built from 13 residues. The germline V gene has CDR1 DFQATT and CDR2 SNEGSKA (reference sequence). The V and J ends lost 0 bases and 3 bases respectively, with 9 bases between them. The DNA read from the CDR3 is TGCAGTGCTAGAGATTGGTCAGGCTACGAG. Amino acid sequence: CSARDWSGYE. The full CDR3 protein is CSARDWSGYEQYF.